This TCR beta chain stems from a study of T cells in Graves' hyperthyroidism and ophthalmopathy. Study-wide results and caveats: The model predicted ophthalmopathy a median around 6.5 months before onset. Ophthalmopathy and stable hyperthyroidism were separated by a 13 V-J model. Among clonotypes expanded in thyroid above 0.001, most were also found in blood.

In its sample, this clonotype was seen a few times. Antigen specificity is unknown. Researchers took RNA transcripts and amplified the TCR beta CDR3 regions from them. HTBI primers were the set used in a first-round RT-PCR of the TCR CDR3. TCRdb ran MiXCR on the multiplex PCR reads and lists one entry per CDR3 protein. The sample yields around 720,000 distinct CDR3 sequences, over 35% seen once. This clonotype was sampled from a middle-aged woman with Graves' hyperthyroidism. Sequenced material: blood.

The CDR3 bases are TGTGCCAGCAACTCGGAGTACCTTCAAGAGACCCAGTACTTC. This codes for CASNSEYLQETQYF. The rearrangement joins TRBV12-3 or TRBV12-4 to TRBJ2-5; D ambiguous. CDR3 length: 14 amino acids. V dropped 7 bases and J dropped 2 bases, with 14 bases sitting between them.